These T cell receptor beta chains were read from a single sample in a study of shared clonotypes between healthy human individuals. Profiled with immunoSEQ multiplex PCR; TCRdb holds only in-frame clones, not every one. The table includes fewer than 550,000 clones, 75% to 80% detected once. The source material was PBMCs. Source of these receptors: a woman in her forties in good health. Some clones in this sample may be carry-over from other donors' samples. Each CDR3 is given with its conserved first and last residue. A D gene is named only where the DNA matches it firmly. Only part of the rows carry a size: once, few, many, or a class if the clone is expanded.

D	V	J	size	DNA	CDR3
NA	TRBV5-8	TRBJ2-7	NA	TGTGCCAGCAGCTTTCGCACCTACGAGCAGTACTTC	CASSFRTYEQYF
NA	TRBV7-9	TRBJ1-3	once	TGTGCCAGCAGCTTAATGGCCGGTGACACCATATATTTT	CASSLMAGDTIYF
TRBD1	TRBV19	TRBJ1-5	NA	TGTGCCAGTAGTATGACAGGGAATGGACAGCCCCAGCATTTT	CASSMTGNGQPQHF
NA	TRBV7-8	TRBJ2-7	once	TGTGCCAGCAGCCCCCCCGGGAGTAGGTACGAGCAGTACTTC	CASSPPGSRYEQYF
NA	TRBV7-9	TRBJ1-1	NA	TGTGCCAGCAGCTTAGCTCGGTTGGATACTGAAGCTTTCTTT	CASSLARLDTEAFF
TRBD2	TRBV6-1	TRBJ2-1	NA	TGTGCCAGCAGTAGCGGGAGGGCCGGTGAGCAGTTCTTC	CASSSGRAGEQFF
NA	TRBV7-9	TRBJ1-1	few	TGTGCCAGCAGCACGGTGGAAAACACTGAAGCTTTCTTT	CASSTVENTEAFF
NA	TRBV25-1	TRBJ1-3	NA	TGTGCCAGCAGTATCAATGGGAACTCTGGAAACACCATATATTTT	CASSINGNSGNTIYF
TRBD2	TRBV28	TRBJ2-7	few	TGTGCCAGCACCAACTCCGGGGGGGGCGGCCTTACCTACGAGCAGTACTTC	CASTNSGGGGLTYEQYF
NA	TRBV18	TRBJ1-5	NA	TGTGCCAGCTCACGGGGGGGTAGCAATCAGCCCCAGCATTTT	CASSRGGSNQPQHF
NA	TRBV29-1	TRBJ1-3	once	TGCAGCGTTGAACTTACAGGGCGAAACACCATATATTTT	CSVELTGRNTIYF
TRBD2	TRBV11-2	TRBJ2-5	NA	TGTGCCAGCAGCCTGATGCGGGGGGAGACCCAGTACTTC	CASSLMRGETQYF
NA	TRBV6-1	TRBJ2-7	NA	TGTGCCAGCAGTGAACGGGGTACCTACGAGCAGTACTTC	CASSERGTYEQYF
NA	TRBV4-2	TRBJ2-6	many	TGTGCCAGCAGCCAAGATGGCAGTCTCTCTGGGGCCAACGTCCTGACTTTC	CASSQDGSLSGANVLTF
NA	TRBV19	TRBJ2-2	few	TGTGCCAGTAGTATATATGGGACACTGGGTTTTACCGGGGAGCTGTTTTTT	CASSIYGTLGFTGELFF
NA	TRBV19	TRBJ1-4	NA	TGTGCCAGTCCGTGGGTCCCGAAGACTAATGAAAAACTGTTTTTT	CASPWVPKTNEKLFF
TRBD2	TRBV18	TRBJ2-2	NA	TGTGCCAGCTCACCCGGACTAGCGGGGTACACCGGGGAGCTGTTTTTT	CASSPGLAGYTGELFF
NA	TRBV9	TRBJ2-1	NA	TGTGCCAGCAGCGTAGCCGGTATCTCCTACAATGAGCAGTTCTTC	CASSVAGISYNEQFF
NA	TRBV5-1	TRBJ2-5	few	TGCGCCAGCAGCCCCGGTCCCCAAGAGACCCAGTACTTC	CASSPGPQETQYF
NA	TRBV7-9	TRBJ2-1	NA	TGTGCCAGCAGCTTAGCGTTGGGGCTGTCTAATGAGCAGTTCTTC	CASSLALGLSNEQFF
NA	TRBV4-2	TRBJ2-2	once	TGTGCCAGCAGCCAAAGTGTGGCCTCGGCCACCGGGGAGCTGTTTTTT	CASSQSVASATGELFF
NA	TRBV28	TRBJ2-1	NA	TGTGCCAGCAGTACCGGATACAATGAGCAGTTCTTC	CASSTGYNEQFF
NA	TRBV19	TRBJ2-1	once	TGTGCCAGTAGTAACCAAAAACCGTTACAGGGTTTTGGGGCCAGTGAGCAGTTCTTC	CASSNQKPLQGFGASEQFF
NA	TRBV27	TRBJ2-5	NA	TGTGCCAGCTCCACCCGGGACTCCGGTGGGGAGACCCAGTACTTC	CASSTRDSGGETQYF
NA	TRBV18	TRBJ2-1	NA	TGTGCCAGCTCACCGTACCCGGAGGGTCCGGGTGAGCAGTTCTTC	CASSPYPEGPGEQFF
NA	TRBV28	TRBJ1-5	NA	TGTGCCAGCAGTTTAGCAGCACGCAATCAGCCCCAGCATTTT	CASSLAARNQPQHF
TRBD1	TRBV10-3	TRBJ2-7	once	TGTGCCATCAGTGTCGGACAGGGAATGGGGGAGCAGTACTTC	CAISVGQGMGEQYF
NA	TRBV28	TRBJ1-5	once	TGTGCCAGCAGTCCCGATCCCAGGGGCAATCAGCCCCAGCATTTT	CASSPDPRGNQPQHF
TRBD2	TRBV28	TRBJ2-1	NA	TGTGCCAGCCTCTCTTGGGGACTAGCGGGAGAGCAGTTCTTC	CASLSWGLAGEQFF
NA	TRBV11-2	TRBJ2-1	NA	TGTGCCAGCAGCCCCCCCGGACTCGTCTCCTACAATGAGCAGTTCTTC	CASSPPGLVSYNEQFF
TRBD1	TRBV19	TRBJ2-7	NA	TGTGCCAGTAGTATATACTTCGGACAGGGGGATTACGAGCAGTACTTC	CASSIYFGQGDYEQYF
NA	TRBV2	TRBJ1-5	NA	TGTGCCAGCAGTGGACAGGTTGGGAATCAGCCCCAGCATTTT	CASSGQVGNQPQHF
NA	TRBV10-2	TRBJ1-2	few	TGCGCCAGCTTCGACGGTGGCGGCTACACCTTC	CASFDGGGYTF
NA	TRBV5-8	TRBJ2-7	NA	TGTGCCAGCAGCTTAATGGGTTCCTACGAGCAGTACTTC	CASSLMGSYEQYF
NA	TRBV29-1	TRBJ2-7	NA	TGCAGCGCCGGGCCTCAAGGGTACGAGCAGTACTTC	CSAGPQGYEQYF
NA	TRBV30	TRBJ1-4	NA	TGTGCCTGGAGTCGGGGGGCTGGGGAAAAACTGTTTTTT	CAWSRGAGEKLFF
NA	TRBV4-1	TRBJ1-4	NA	TGCGCCAGCAGCCAGCAGGGGTTGGGTGAAAAACTGTTTTTT	CASSQQGLGEKLFF
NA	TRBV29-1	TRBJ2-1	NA	TGCAGCGTTGGGCGGGGAGCCTCCCACAATGAGCAGTTCTTC	CSVGRGASHNEQFF
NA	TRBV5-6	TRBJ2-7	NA	TGTGCCAGCAGCCGGGGGTCGGACAATTCCTACGAGCAGTACTTC	CASSRGSDNSYEQYF
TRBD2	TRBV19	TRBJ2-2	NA	TGTGCCAGTAGTGCGGGAGGCGGAACCGGGGAGCTGTTTTTT	CASSAGGGTGELFF
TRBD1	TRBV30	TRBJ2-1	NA	TGTGCCTGGAAGACGGGACAGGGGCTGGCTAGTGAGCAGTTCTTC	CAWKTGQGLASEQFF
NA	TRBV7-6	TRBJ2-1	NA	TGTGCCAGCAGACGTCTAGCGAATTCCTACAATGAGCAGTTCTTC	CASRRLANSYNEQFF
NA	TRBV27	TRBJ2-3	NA	TGTGCCAGCAGCTGGTCCGGGGTGCCCACAGATACGCAGTATTTT	CASSWSGVPTDTQYF
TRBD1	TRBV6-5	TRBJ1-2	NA	TGTGCCAGCAGTTCCCGGGACAGGGTGAACTATGGCTACACCTTC	CASSSRDRVNYGYTF
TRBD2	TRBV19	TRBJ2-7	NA	TGTGCCAGTAGTACCCAGGGACTAGCGGAACACTACGAGCAGTACTTC	CASSTQGLAEHYEQYF
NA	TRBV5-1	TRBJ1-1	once	TGCGCCAGCAGCACTTGGACGGGAACTGAAGCTTTCTTT	CASSTWTGTEAFF
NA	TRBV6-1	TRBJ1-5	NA	TGTGCCAGCAGGCTCAGGGGAAATCAGCCCCAGCATTTT	CASRLRGNQPQHF
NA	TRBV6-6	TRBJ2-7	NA	TGTGCCAGCAGGAGGACAGATTACGAGCAGTACTTC	CASRRTDYEQYF
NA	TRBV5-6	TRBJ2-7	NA	TGTGCCAGCAGCTTGTTCGAGTACGAGCAGTACTTC	CASSLFEYEQYF
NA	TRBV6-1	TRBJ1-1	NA	TGTGCCAGCAGTACCCGGGCAGGGAGGAACACTGAAGCTTTCTTT	CASSTRAGRNTEAFF
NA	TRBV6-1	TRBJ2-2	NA	TGTGCCAGCACTGAAGGTGGAACCGGGGAGCTGTTTTTT	CASTEGGTGELFF
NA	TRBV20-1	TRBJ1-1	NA	TGCAGTGCGACGGGACCGAGGGACGCTTTCTTT	CSATGPRDAFF